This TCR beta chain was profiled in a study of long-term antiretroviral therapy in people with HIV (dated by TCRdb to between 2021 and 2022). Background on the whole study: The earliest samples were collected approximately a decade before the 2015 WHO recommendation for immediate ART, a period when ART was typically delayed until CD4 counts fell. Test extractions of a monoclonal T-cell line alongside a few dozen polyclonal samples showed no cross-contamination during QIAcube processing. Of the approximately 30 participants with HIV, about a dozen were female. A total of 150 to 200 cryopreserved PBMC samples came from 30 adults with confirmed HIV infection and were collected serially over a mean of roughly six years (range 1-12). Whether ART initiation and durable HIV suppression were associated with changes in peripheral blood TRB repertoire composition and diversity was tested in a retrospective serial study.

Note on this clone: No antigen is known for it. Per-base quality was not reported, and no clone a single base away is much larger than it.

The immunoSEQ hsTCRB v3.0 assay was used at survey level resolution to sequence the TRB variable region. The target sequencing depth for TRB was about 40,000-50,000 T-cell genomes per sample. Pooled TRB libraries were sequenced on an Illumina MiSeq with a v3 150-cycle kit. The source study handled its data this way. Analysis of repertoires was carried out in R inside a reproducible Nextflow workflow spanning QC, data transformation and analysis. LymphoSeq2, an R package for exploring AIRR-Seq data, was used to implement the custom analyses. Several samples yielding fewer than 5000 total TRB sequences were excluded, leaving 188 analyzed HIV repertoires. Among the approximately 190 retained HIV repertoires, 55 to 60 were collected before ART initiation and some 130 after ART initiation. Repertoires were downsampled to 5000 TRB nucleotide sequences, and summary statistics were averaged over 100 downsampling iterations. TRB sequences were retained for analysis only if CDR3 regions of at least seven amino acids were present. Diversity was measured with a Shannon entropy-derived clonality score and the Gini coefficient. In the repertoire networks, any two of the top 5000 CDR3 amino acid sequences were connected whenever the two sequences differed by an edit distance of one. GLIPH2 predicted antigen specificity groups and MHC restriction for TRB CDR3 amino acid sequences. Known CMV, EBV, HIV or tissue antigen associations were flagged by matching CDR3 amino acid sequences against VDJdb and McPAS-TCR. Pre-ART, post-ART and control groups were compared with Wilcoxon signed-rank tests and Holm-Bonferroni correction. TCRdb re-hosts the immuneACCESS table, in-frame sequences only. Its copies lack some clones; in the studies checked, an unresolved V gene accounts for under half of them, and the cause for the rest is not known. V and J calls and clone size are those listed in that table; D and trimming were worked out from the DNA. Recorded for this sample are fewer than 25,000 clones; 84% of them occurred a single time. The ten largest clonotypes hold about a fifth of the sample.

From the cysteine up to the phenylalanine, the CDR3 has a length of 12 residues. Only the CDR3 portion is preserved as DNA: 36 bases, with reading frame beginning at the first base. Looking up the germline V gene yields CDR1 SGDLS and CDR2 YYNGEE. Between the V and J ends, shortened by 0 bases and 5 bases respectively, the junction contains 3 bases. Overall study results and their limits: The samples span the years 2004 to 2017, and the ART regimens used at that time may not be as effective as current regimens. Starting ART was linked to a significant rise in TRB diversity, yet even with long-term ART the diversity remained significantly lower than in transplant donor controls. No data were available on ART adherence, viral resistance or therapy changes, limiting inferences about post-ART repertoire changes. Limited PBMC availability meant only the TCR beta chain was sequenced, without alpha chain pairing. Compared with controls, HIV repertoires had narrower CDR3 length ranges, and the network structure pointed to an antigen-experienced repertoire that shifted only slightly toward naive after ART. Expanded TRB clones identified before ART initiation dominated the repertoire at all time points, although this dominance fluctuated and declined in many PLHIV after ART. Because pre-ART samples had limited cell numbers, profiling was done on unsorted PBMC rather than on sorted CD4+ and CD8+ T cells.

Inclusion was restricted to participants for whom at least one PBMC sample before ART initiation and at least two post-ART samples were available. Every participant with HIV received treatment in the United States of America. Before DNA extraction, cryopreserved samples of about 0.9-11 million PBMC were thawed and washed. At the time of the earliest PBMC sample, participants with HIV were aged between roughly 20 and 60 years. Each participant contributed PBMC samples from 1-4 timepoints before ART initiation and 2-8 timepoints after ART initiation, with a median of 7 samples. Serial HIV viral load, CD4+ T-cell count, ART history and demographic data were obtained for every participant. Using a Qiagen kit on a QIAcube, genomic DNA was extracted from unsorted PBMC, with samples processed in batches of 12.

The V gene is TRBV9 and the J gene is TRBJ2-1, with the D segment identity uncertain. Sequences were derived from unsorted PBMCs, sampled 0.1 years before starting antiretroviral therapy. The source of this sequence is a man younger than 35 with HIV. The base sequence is TGTGCCAGCAGCGTAGTTAACAATGAGCAGTTCTTC. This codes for CASSVVNNEQFF.